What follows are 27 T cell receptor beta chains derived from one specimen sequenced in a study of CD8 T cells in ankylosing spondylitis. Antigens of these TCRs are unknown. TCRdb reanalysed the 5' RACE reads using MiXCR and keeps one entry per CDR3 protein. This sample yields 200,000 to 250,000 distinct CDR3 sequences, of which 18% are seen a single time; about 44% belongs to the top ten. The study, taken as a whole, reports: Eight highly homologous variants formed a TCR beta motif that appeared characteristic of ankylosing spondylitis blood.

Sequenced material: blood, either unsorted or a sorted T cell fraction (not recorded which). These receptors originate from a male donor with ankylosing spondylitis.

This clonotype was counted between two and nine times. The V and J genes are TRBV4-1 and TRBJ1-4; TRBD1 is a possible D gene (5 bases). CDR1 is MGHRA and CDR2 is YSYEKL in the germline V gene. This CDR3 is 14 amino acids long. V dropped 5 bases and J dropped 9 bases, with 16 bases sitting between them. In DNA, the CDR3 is TGCGCCAGCAGCGAGTTGGGTTGGGGGAAAAAACTGTTTTTT. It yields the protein CASSELGWGKKLFF.

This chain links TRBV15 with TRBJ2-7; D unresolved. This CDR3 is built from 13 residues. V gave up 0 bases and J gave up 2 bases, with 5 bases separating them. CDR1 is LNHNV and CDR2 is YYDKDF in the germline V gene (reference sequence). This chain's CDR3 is CATSRDRPYEQYF. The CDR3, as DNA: TGTGCCACCAGCAGAGATCGACCCTACGAGCAGTACTTC.

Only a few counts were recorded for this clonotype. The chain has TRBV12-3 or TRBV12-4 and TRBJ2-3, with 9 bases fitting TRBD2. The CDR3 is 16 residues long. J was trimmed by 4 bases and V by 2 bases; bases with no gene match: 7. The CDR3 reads CASSLMGGRAADTQYF. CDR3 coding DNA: TGTGCCAGCAGTTTAATGGGCGGGAGGGCCGCAGATACGCAGTATTTT.

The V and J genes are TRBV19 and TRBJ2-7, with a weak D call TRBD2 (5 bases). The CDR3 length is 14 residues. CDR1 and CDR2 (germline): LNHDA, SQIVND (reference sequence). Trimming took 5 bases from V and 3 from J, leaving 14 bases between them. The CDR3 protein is CASSSGLGSYEQYF. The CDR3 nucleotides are TGTGCCAGTAGTTCTGGCTTGGGGAGCTACGAGCAGTACTTC.

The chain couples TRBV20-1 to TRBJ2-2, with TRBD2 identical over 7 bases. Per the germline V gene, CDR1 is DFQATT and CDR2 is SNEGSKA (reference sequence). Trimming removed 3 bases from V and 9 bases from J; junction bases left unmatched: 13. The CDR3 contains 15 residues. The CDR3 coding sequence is TGCAGTGCTAGTAACGAGCGGGAAGGAGCCCGGGAGCTGTTTTTT. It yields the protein CSASNEREGARELFF.

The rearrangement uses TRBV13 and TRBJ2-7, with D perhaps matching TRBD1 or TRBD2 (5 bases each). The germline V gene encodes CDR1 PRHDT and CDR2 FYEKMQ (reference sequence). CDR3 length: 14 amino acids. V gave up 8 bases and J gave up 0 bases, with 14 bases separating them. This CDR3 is CASSRGPISYEQYF. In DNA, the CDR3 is TGTGCCAGCTCTCGGGGCCCCATCTCCTACGAGCAGTACTTC.

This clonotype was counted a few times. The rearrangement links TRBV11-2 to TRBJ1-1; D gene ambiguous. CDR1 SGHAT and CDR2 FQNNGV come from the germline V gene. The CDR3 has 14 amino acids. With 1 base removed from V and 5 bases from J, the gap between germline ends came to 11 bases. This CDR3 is CASSLVREVTEAFF. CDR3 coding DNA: TGTGCCAGCAGCTTAGTGAGGGAGGTGACTGAAGCTTTCTTT.

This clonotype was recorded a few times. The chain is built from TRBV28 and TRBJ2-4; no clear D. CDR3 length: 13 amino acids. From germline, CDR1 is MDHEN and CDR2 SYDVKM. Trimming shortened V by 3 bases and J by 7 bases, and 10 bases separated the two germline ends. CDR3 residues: CASSFPGMNIQYF. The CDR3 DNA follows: TGTGCCAGCAGTTTCCCAGGCATGAACATTCAGTACTTC.

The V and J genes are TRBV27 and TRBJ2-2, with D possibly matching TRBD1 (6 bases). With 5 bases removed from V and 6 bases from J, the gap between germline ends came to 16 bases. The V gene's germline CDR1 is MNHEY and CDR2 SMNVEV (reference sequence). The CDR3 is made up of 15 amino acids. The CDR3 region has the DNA TGTGCCAGCAGTATGGGGGCGAGAAGGGCCGGGGAGCTGTTTTTT. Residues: CASSMGARRAGELFF.

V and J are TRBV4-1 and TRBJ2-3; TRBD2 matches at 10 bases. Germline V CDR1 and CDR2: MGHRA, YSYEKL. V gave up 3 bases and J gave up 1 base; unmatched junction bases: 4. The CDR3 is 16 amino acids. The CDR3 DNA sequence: TGCGCCAGCAGCCACGGAGCGGGAGGGGGCACAGATACGCAGTATTTT. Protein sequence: CASSHGAGGGTDTQYF.

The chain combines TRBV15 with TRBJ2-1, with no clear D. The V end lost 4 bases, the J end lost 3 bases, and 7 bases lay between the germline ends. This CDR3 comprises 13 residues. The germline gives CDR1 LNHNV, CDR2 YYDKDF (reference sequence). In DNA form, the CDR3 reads TGTGCCACCAGCATTAGAGACTACAATGAGCAGTTCTTC. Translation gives CATSIRDYNEQFF. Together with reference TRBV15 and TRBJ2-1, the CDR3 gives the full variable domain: DAMVIQNPRYQVTQFGKPVTLSCSQTLNHNVMYWYQQKSSQAPKLLFHYYDKDFNNEADTPDNFQSRRPNTSFCFLDIRSPGLGDTAMYLCATSIRDYNEQFFGPGTRLTVL.

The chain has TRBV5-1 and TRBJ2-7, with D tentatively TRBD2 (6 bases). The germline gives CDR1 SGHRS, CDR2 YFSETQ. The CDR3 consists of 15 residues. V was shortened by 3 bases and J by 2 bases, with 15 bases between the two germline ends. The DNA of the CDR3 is TGCGCCAGCAGCTCCCCGGGAGATGGCACCTACGAGCAGTACTTC. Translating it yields CASSSPGDGTYEQYF.

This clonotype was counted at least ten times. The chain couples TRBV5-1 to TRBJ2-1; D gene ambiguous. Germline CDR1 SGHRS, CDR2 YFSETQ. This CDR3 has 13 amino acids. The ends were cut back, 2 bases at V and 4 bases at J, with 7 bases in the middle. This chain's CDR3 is CASSFDQYNEQFF. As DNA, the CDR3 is TGCGCCAGCAGCTTCGACCAGTACAATGAGCAGTTCTTC.

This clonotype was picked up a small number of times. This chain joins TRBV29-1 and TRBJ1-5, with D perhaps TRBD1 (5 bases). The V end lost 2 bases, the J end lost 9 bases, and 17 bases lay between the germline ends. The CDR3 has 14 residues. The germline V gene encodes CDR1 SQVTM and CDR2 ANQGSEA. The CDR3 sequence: CSVEIGEANSPQHF. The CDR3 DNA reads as TGCAGCGTTGAAATAGGGGAGGCCAATTCGCCCCAGCATTTT. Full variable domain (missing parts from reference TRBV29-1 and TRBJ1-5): SAVISQKPSRDICQRGTSLTIQCQVDSQVTMMFWYRQQPGQSLTLIATANQGSEATYESGFVIDKFPISRPNLTFSTLTVSNMSPEDSSIYLCSVEIGEANSPQHFGDGTRLSIL.

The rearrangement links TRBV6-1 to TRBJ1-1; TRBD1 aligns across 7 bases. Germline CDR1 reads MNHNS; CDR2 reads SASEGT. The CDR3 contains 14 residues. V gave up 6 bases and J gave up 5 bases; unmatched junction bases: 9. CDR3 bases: TGTGCCAGCAGACCTGGGACAGCCCTAACTGAAGCTTTCTTT. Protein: CASRPGTALTEAFF.

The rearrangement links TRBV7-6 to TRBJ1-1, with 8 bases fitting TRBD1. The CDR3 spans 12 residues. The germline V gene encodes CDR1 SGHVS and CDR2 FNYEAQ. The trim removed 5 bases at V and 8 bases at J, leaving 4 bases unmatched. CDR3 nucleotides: TGTGCCAGCAGCCCCGGACAGGGCGAAGCTTTCTTT. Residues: CASSPGQGEAFF.

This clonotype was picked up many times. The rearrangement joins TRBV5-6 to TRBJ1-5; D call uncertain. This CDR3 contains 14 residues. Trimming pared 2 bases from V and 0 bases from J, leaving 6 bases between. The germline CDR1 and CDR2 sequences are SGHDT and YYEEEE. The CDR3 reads CASSFSDSNQPQHF. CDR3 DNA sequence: TGTGCCAGCAGCTTCTCAGATAGCAATCAGCCCCAGCATTTT.

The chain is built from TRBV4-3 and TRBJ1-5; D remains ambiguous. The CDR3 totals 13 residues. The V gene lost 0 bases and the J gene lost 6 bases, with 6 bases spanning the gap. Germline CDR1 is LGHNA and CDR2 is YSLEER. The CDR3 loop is CASSQDLGQPQHF. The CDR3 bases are TGCGCCAGCAGCCAAGACCTAGGTCAGCCCCAGCATTTT.

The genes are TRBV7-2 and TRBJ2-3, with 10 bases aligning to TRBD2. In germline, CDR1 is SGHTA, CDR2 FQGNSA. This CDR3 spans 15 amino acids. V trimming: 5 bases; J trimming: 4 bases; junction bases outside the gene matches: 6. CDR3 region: CASSPTSGVADTQYF. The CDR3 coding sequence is TGTGCCAGCAGCCCTACTAGCGGGGTCGCAGATACGCAGTATTTT.

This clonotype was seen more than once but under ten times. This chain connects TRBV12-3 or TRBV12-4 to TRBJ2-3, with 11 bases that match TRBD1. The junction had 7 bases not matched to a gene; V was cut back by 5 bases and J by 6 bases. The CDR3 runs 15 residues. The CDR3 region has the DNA TGTGCCAGCAGTCGGACAGGGGGCGGGACGGATACGCAGTATTTT. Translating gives CASSRTGGGTDTQYF.

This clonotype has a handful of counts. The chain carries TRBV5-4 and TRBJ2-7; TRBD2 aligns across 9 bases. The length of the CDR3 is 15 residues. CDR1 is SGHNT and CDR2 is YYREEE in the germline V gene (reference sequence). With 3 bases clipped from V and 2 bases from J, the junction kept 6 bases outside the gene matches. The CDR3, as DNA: TGTGCCAGCAGCTCCCGTAGCGGGGGAACCTACGAGCAGTACTTC. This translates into CASSSRSGGTYEQYF.

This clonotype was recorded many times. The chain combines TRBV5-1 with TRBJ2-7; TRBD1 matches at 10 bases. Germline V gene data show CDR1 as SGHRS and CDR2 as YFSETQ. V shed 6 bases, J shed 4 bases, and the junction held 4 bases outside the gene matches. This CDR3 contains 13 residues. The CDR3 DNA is TGCGCCAGCACGGGACAGGGGTTTTACGAGCAGTACTTC. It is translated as CASTGQGFYEQYF.

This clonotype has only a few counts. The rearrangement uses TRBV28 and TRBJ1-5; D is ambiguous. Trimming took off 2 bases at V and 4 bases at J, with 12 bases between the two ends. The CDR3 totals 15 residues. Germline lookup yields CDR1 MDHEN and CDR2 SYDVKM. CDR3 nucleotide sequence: TGTGCCAGCAGTTTAGTTTTGGGTTTTAATCAGCCCCAGCATTTT. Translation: CASSLVLGFNQPQHF.

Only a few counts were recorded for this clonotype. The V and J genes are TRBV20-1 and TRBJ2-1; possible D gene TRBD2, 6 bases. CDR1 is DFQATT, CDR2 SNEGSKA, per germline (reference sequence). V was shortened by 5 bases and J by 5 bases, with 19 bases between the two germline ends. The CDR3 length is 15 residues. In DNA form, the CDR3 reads TGCAGTGCTTGGATACCGGGACTCCGAAACAATGAGCAGTTCTTC. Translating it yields CSAWIPGLRNNEQFF.

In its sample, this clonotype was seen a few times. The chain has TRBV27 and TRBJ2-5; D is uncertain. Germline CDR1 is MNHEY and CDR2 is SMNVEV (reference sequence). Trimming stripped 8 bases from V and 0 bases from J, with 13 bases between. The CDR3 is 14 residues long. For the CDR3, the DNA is TGTGCCAGCGCTTCCCTTGGGTACCAAGAGACCCAGTACTTC. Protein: CASASLGYQETQYF.

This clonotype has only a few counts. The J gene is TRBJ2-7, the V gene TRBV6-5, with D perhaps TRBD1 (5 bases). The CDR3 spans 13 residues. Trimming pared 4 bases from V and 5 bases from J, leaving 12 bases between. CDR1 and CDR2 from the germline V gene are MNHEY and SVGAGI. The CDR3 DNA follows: TGTGCCAGCAGTTCGTATGGGGCGGACGAGCAGTACTTC. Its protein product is CASSSYGADEQYF.

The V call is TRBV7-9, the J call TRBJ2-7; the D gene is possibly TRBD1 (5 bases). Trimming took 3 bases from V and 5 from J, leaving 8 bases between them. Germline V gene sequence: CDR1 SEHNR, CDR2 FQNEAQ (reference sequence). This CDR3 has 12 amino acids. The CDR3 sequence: CASSFQGDEQYF. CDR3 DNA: TGTGCCAGCAGCTTCCAGGGCGACGAGCAGTACTTC. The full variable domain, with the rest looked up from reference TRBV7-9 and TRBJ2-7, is DTGVSQNPRHKITKRGQNVTFRCDPISEHNRLYWYRQTLGQGPEFLTYFQNEAQLEKSRLLSDRFSAERPKGSFSTLEIQRTEQGDSAMYLCASSFQGDEQYFGPGTRLTVT.